The source of this T cell receptor (beta chain) is a study of PD-1 blockade in classical Hodgkin lymphoma. Study overall: Intravenous nivolumab at 3 mg/kg was given to patients every 2 weeks.

Germline CDR1 reads SGHRS; CDR2 reads YFSETQ. CDR3 size: 14 residues. With 6 bases removed from V and 1 base from J, the gap between germline ends came to 12 bases. Assay: immunoSEQ multiplex PCR; the TCRdb copy retains only in-frame clones and omits some. The sample holds some 95,000 clones; 80% to 90% are singletons and the top ten take about 10%. Every one of the patients relapsed after autologous stem cell transplantation (brentuximab vedotin exposure was variable). To note about this clone: The target antigen is unknown.

Points from the study as a whole: A significant rise in TCR diversity was seen by C4D1 for CD4+ cells but not for CD8+ cells.

The sequence came from a human donor with classical Hodgkin lymphoma. The sequences come from peripheral blood mononuclear cells (PBMCs), collected before the second cycle of nivolumab. This chain uses TRBV5-1 with TRBJ2-3, with a tentative D call TRBD2 (5 bases). CDR3 residues: CASNEGRGTDTQYF. As DNA, the CDR3 is TGCGCCAGCAACGAAGGGCGGGGCACAGATACGCAGTATTTT.